These T cell receptor beta chains were read from a single sample in a study of control samples from healthy donors and cancer patients. The method was immunoSEQ multiplex PCR; TCRdb's version includes in-frame clones alone and lacks a portion of them. This sample has under 150,000 clones, with under 90% found just once. Material: PBMCs. These receptors came from a man between 45 and 60 years old with head and neck cancer. The CDR3 runs from the conserved cysteine through the conserved F or W. The D gene is left open where the match is weak. Expanded clones are given a class, and other clones once, few, many or no size at all.

J	V	D	size	CDR3	DNA
TRBJ2-7	TRBV10-1	.	.	CASSGSGPYEQYF	TGCGCCAGCAGTGGTTCCGGGCCCTACGAGCAGTACTTC
TRBJ1-1	TRBV13	.	.	CASSLGADTEAFF	TGTGCCAGCAGCCTGGGGGCGGACACTGAAGCTTTCTTT
TRBJ1-4	TRBV19	.	few	CASSPGTATNEKLFF	TGTGCCAGTAGTCCCGGGACGGCAACTAATGAAAAACTGTTTTTT
TRBJ1-5	TRBV3-1/TRBV3-2	.	.	CASSQDGGNQPQHF	TGTGCCAGCAGCCAAGATGGAGGCAATCAGCCCCAGCATTTT
TRBJ1-5	TRBV28	TRBD1	.	CASQGAGQPQHF	TGTGCCTCACAGGGGGCGGGTCAGCCCCAGCATTTT
TRBJ1-4	TRBV28	.	.	CASSFSGTVEKLFF	TGTGCCAGCAGTTTTTCCGGGACGGTTGAAAAACTGTTTTTT
TRBJ2-2	TRBV2	.	once	CASTGDTGELFF	TGTGCCAGCACAGGTGACACCGGGGAGCTGTTTTTT
TRBJ1-6	TRBV5-1	.	.	CASSLDLPLNSPLHF	TGCGCCAGCAGCTTGGATCTACCCCTAAATTCACCCCTCCACTTT
TRBJ1-1	TRBV13	.	.	CASSLGRREAFF	TGTGCCAGCAGCTTAGGACGGAGAGAAGCTTTCTTT
TRBJ2-1	TRBV18	.	.	CASSPNSENNEQFF	TGTGCCAGCTCCCCCAATTCGGAGAACAATGAGCAGTTCTTC
TRBJ2-7	TRBV11-2	TRBD1	.	CASSFGTGYSYEQYF	TGTGCCAGCAGCTTCGGGACAGGGTACTCCTACGAGCAGTACTTC
TRBJ1-1	TRBV29-1	.	few	CSGQVGLNTEAFF	TGCAGCGGACAGGTCGGGTTAAACACTGAAGCTTTCTTT
TRBJ1-1	TRBV19	TRBD1	.	CASSPYTGQGAEAFF	TGTGCCAGTAGTCCATACACGGGACAGGGGGCTGAAGCTTTCTTT
TRBJ2-2	TRBV28	.	.	CASSFSTGELFF	TGTGCCAGCAGTTTTAGCACCGGGGAGCTGTTTTTT
TRBJ2-6	TRBV6-5	.	.	CASSSRDGANVLTF	TGTGCCAGCAGTTCGCGGGATGGGGCCAACGTCCTGACTTTC
TRBJ2-3	TRBV6-5	TRBD2	.	CASSYSGGSAYTQYF	TGTGCCAGCAGTTATTCGGGGGGTAGCGCCTATACGCAGTATTTT
TRBJ2-2	TRBV7-2	TRBD2	.	CASSLEGTRSTGELFF	TGTGCCAGCAGCTTAGAGGGGACTAGATCAACCGGGGAGCTGTTTTTT
TRBJ1-1	TRBV24-1	.	.	CATSDPGTVTEAFF	TGTGCCACCAGTGATCCGGGGACGGTAACTGAAGCTTTCTTT
TRBJ2-1	TRBV27	.	.	CASSEFQGSYNEQFF	TGTGCCAGCAGTGAATTTCAGGGGTCCTACAATGAGCAGTTCTTC
TRBJ1-3	TRBV29-1	.	.	CSVRSANTIYF	TGCAGCGTAAGATCGGCAAACACCATATATTTT
TRBJ1-2	TRBV6-6	TRBD1	.	CASSYYRPGQQYGYTF	TGTGCCAGCAGTTACTATCGACCGGGACAGCAGTATGGCTACACCTTC
TRBJ2-3	TRBV5-1	.	.	CASRNRDTSTDTQYF	TGCGCCAGCAGAAACCGGGACACTAGCACAGATACGCAGTATTTT
TRBJ2-7	TRBV4-2	.	.	CASSQSAVLDYEQYF	TGTGCCAGCAGCCAGAGTGCCGTCTTGGACTACGAGCAGTACTTC
TRBJ2-5	TRBV2	.	.	CASAFDLGQETQYF	TGTGCCAGCGCCTTTGATTTGGGGCAAGAGACCCAGTACTTC
TRBJ2-2	TRBV5-1	.	few	CASSLDGRGPGELFF	TGCGCCAGCAGCTTGGATGGAAGGGGCCCCGGGGAGCTGTTTTTT
TRBJ2-5	TRBV5-1	TRBD2	.	CASSFTPSGDQETQYF	TGCGCCAGCAGTTTTACCCCTAGCGGGGATCAAGAGACCCAGTACTTC
TRBJ2-1	TRBV28	TRBD2	.	CASRSGLAGDYNEQFF	TGTGCCAGCAGATCCGGACTAGCGGGAGATTACAATGAGCAGTTCTTC
TRBJ2-3	TRBV15	.	.	CATSRDTSSDTQYF	TGTGCCACCAGCAGAGACACTAGCTCGGATACGCAGTATTTT
TRBJ1-3	TRBV9	.	few	CASSPLASSGNTIYF	TGTGCCAGCAGCCCACTAGCGAGCTCCGGAAACACCATATATTTT
TRBJ1-2	TRBV19	TRBD1	.	CATTTGGNGYTF	TGTGCCACGACGACAGGGGGAAATGGCTACACCTTC
TRBJ2-2	TRBV7-2	.	.	CASSLAARSGELFF	TGTGCCAGCAGCTTAGCGGCCAGATCCGGGGAGCTGTTTTTT
TRBJ1-1	TRBV10-2	.	.	CASTDFLEAFF	TGCGCCAGCACGGACTTTCTTGAAGCTTTCTTT
TRBJ2-7	TRBV6-1	TRBD2	.	CASSEDIRPRAGGYEQYF	TGTGCCAGCAGTGAAGATATCAGGCCCAGGGCGGGGGGCTACGAGCAGTACTTC
TRBJ1-3	TRBV18	TRBD1	.	CASSPSTGVGNTIYF	TGTGCCAGCTCACCGTCGACAGGGGTCGGAAACACCATATATTTT
TRBJ2-1	TRBV29-1	TRBD2	.	CSVFRGRLYNEQFF	TGCAGCGTTTTTCGCGGGAGGCTTTACAATGAGCAGTTCTTC
TRBJ2-1	TRBV27	TRBD1	.	CASSTGQGGYNEQFF	TGTGCCAGCAGCACGGGACAGGGAGGATACAATGAGCAGTTCTTC
TRBJ1-3	TRBV30	.	few	CAWSVGHAGNTIYF	TGTGCCTGGAGTGTAGGGCATGCTGGAAACACCATATATTTT
TRBJ2-1	TRBV2	TRBD2	.	CASSGLAGSYNEQFF	TGTGCCAGCAGTGGACTAGCGGGATCATACAATGAGCAGTTCTTC
TRBJ2-2	TRBV18	.	few	CASSPMSIGELFF	TGTGCCAGCTCACCGATGAGCATCGGGGAGCTGTTTTTT
TRBJ2-7	TRBV5-1	TRBD1	.	CASSLVGDRAYHEQYF	TGCGCCAGCAGCTTGGTGGGGGACAGGGCGTACCACGAGCAGTACTTC
TRBJ1-1	TRBV19	.	.	CASSIDRGLVNTEAFF	TGTGCCAGTAGTATAGACCGGGGGCTCGTGAACACTGAAGCTTTCTTT
TRBJ2-5	TRBV10-3	.	many	CAISESEGRSAQYF	TGTGCCATCAGTGAGTCTGAGGGCCGTTCGGCCCAGTACTTC
TRBJ2-7	TRBV3-1/TRBV3-2	.	.	CASSQPDRPSYEQYF	TGTGCCAGCAGCCAACCAGACCGACCCTCCTACGAGCAGTACTTC
TRBJ1-1	TRBV6-2/TRBV6-3	.	.	CASSYPLRTEAFF	TGTGCCAGCAGTTACCCCCTACGGACTGAAGCTTTCTTT
TRBJ2-7	TRBV10-3	TRBD2	.	CAISPSAGGREQYF	TGTGCCATCAGCCCCTCGGCGGGAGGGCGTGAGCAGTACTTC
TRBJ2-5	TRBV10-3	TRBD2	.	CAISLAGGETQYF	TGTGCCATCAGTCTAGCGGGGGGAGAGACCCAGTACTTC
TRBJ1-1	TRBV5-1	.	.	CASSLRVSSMNTEAFF	TGCGCCAGCAGCTTGAGGGTCAGTTCCATGAACACTGAAGCTTTCTTT